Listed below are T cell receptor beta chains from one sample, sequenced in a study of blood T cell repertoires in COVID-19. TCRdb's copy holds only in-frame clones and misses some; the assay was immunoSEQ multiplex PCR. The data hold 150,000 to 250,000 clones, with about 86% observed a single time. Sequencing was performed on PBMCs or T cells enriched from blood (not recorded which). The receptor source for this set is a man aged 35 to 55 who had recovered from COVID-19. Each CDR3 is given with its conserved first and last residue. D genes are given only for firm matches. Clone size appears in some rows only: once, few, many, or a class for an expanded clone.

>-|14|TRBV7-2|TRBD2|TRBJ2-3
TGTGCCAGCAGCCCCGGGACTAGCGCGGATACGCAGTATTTT
CASSPGTSADTQYF
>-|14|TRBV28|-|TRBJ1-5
TGTGCCAGCAGTTCGGGGGGTAGCAATCAGCCCCAGCATTTT
CASSSGGSNQPQHF
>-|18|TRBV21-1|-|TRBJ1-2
TGTGCCAGCAGCAAAGGATGTAATCCGGGACAGGGAAACTATGGCTACACCTTC
CASSKGCNPGQGNYGYTF
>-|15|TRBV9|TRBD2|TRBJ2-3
TGTGCCAGCAGCGCTAGCGGGGGGTACACAGATACGCAGTATTTT
CASSASGGYTDTQYF
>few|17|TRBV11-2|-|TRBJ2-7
TGTGCCAGCAGCTTAGCTTTTAGGACACTGACCTCCTACGAGCAGTACTTC
CASSLAFRTLTSYEQYF
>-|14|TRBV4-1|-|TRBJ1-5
TGCGCCAGCAGCCACCCAGGGAGCAATCAGCCCCAGCATTTT
CASSHPGSNQPQHF
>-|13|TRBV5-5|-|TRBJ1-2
TGTGCCAGCAGACGTCAGAATAACTATGGCTACACCTTC
CASRRQNNYGYTF
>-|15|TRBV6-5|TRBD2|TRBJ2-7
TGTGCCAGCAGTTACGTAGCTAGCGGGCCCTACGAGCAGTACTTC
CASSYVASGPYEQYF
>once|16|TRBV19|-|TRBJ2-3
TGTGCCAGTAGTTCGAGCGGAGGGTCGCCTTCAGATACGCAGTATTTT
CASSSSGGSPSDTQYF
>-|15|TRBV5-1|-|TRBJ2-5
TGCGCCAGCAGCTTGGATTTGTCGGGGAAAGAGACCCAGTACTTC
CASSLDLSGKETQYF
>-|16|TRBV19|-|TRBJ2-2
TGTGCCAGTAGTATAGGTAGGAGCATCTGGCCCGGGGAGCTGTTTTTT
CASSIGRSIWPGELFF
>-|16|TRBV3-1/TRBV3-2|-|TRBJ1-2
TGTGCCAGCAGCCAGGAAGCCTTACAGGGTTCCTATGGCTACACCTTC
CASSQEALQGSYGYTF
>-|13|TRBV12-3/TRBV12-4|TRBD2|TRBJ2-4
TGTGCCAGCACCGGTAGCGGGGGGTACATTCAGTACTTC
CASTGSGGYIQYF
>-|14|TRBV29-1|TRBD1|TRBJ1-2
TGCAGCGTTGAACGAGCGACAGGGCTGGGAGGCTACACCTTC
CSVERATGLGGYTF
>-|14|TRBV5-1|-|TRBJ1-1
TGCGCCAGCAGCTCTCAGGGAACTAACACTGAAGCTTTCTTT
CASSSQGTNTEAFF
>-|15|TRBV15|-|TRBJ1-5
TGTGCCACCAGCATATTAGCAGGGGAAGGGCAGCCCCAGCATTTT
CATSILAGEGQPQHF